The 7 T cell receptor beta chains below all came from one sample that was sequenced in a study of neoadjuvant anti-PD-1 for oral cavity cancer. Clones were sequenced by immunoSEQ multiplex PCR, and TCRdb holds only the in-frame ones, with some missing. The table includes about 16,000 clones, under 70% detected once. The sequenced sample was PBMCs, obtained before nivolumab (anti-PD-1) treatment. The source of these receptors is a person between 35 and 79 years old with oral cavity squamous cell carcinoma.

Written as DNA, the CDR3 is TGTGCCAGCAGCCAAGATCCGGCCAACTCTGGAAACACCATATATTTT. This codes for CASSQDPANSGNTIYF. The V call is TRBV4-2, the J call TRBJ1-3; D call uncertain. The ends were cut back, 0 bases at V and 0 bases at J, with 9 bases in the middle. This CDR3 comprises 16 residues. The germline CDR1 and CDR2 sequences are LGHNA and YNFKEQ.

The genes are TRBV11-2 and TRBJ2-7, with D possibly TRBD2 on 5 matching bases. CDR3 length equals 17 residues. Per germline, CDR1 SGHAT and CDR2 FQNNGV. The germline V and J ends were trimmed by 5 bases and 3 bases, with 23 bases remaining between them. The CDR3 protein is CASSPGSAGLAFYEQYF. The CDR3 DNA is TGTGCCAGCAGCCCCGGAAGTGCGGGCCTAGCCTTCTACGAGCAGTACTTC.

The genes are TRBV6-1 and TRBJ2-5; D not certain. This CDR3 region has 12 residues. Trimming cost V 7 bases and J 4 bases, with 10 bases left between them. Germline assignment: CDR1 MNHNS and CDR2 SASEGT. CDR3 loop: CASNLEVETQYF. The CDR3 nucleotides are TGTGCCAGCAATCTAGAAGTAGAGACCCAGTACTTC.

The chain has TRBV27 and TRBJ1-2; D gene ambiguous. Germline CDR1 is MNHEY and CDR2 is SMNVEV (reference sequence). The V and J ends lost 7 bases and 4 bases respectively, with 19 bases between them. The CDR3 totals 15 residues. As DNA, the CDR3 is TGTGCCAGCAAGGAGGGAGGGAACGGAGCCTATGGCTACACCTTC. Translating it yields CASKEGGNGAYGYTF.

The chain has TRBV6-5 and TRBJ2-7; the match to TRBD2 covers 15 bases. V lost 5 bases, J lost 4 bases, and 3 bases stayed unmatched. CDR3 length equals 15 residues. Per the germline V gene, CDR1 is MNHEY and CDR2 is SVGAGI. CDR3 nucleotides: TGTGCCAGCAGTGGGACTAGCGGGAGGAGGTACGAGCAGTACTTC. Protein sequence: CASSGTSGRRYEQYF.

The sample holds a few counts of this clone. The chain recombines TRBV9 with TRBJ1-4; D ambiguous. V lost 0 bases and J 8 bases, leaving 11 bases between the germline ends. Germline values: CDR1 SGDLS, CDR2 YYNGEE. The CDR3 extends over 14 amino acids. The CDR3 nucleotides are TGTGCCAGCAGCGTAGACAGTCTCGACGAAAAACTGTTTTTT. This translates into CASSVDSLDEKLFF. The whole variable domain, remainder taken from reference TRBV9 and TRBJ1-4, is DSGVTQTPKHLITATGQRVTLRCSPRSGDLSVYWYQQSLDQGLQFLIQYYNGEERAKGNILERFSAQQFPDLHSELNLSSLELGDSALYFCASSVDSLDEKLFFGSGTQLSVL.

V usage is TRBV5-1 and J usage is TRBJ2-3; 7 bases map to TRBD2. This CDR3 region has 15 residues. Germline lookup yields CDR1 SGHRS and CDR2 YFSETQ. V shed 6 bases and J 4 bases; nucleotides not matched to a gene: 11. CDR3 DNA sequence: TGCGCCAGCAACGGGGCGGGAGTGCAGTCAGATACGCAGTATTTT. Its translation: CASNGAGVQSDTQYF. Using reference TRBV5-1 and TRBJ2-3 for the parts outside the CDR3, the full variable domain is KAGVTQTPRYLIKTRGQQVTLSCSPISGHRSVSWYQQTPGQGLQFLFEYFSETQRNKGNFPGRFSGRQFSNSRSEMNVSTLELGDSALYLCASNGAGVQSDTQYFGPGTRLTVL.